This T cell receptor (beta chain) is from a study of beta chain features in type 1 diabetes. Study results and limitations: Researchers caution that PCR might favor shorter templates, equally among patients and controls. For type 1 diabetes patients, VDJ junctions showed fewer insertions and more deletions. Researchers report that Type 1 diabetes patients had moderately but significantly shorter TCRB CDR3s across all four CD4+ subsets.

TCRB transcripts that were expressed got sequenced, as all of the isolated RNA had been reverse transcribed. TCRdb's table, derived via immunoSEQ multiplex PCR, lists solely in-frame clones and lacks some. The sample records roughly 340,000 clones, 13% being singletons. J lost 1 base, V lost 3 bases, and 5 bases had no gene match. This CDR3 spans 15 amino acids. Germline CDR1 is KGHSH and CDR2 is LQKENI. Per donor, one heparinised blood draw averaged approximately 110 mL. Sorted CD4+ subsets: naive, central memory, regulatory, stem cell-like memory (CD45RO/CCR7/CD25/CD127/CD95/CD27 panel). This clone turned up a few times. Its specificity is not known. This sample includes further DNA sequences coding for the same CDR3.

The V gene is TRBV18, the J gene TRBJ1-1; 7 bases are a match to TRBD1. This TCR was sampled from a woman aged 18-29 years with type 1 diabetes. The sequencing sample was made of naive CD4+ T cells from blood. The CDR3 DNA reads as TGTGCCAGCTCACCCGGACAGGTCGGGAACACTGAAGCTTTCTTT. Amino acids: CASSPGQVGNTEAFF.